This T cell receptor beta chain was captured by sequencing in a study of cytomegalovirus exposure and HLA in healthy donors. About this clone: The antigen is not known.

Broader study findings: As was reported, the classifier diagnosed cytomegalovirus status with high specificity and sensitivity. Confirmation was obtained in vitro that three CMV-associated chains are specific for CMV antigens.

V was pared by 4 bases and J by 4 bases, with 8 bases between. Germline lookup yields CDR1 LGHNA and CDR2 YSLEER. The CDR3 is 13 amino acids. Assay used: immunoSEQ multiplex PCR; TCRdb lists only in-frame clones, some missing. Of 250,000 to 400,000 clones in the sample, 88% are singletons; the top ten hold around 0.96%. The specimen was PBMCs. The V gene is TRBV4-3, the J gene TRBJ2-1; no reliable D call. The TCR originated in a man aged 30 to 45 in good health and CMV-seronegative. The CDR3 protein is CASSLLQYNEQFF. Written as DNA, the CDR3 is TGCGCCAGCAGCCTTTTGCAGTACAATGAGCAGTTCTTC.